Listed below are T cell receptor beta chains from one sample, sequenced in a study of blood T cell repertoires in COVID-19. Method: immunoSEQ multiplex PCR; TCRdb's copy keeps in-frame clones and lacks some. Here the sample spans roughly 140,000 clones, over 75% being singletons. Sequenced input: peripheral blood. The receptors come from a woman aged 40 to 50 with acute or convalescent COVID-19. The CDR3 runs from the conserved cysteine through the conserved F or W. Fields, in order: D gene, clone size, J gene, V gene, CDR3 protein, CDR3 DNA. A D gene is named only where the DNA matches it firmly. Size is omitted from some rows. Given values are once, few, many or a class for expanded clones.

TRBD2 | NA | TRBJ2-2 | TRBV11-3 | CASSLDSGGPTGELFF | TGTGCCAGCAGCTTAGATAGCGGGGGCCCTACCGGGGAGCTGTTTTTT
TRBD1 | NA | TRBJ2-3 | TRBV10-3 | CAISESTGGHDTQYF | TGTGCCATCAGTGAGTCCACAGGGGGCCACGATACGCAGTATTTT
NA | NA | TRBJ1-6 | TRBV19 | CASSKDGTPYNSPLHF | TGTGCCAGTAGTAAAGATGGGACACCTTATAATTCACCCCTCCACTTT
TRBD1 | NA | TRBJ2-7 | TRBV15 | CATSTPDRVAEQYF | TGTGCCACCAGCACGCCGGACAGGGTGGCCGAGCAGTACTTC
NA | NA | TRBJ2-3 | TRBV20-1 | CSASSPDTQYF | TGCAGTGCTAGCAGTCCAGATACGCAGTATTTT
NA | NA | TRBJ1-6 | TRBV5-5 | CASSLLSGDADSPLHF | TGTGCCAGCAGCTTGCTCTCGGGGGATGCGGATTCACCCCTCCACTTT
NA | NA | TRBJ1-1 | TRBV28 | CASIKGGLEAFF | TGTGCCAGCATTAAGGGAGGACTTGAAGCTTTCTTT
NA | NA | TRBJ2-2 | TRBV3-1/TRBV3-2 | CASKQMNTGELFF | TGTGCCAGCAAACAAATGAACACCGGGGAGCTGTTTTTT
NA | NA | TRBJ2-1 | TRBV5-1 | CASSLVEGSSYNEQFF | TGCGCCAGCAGCTTAGTGGAGGGGAGCTCCTACAATGAGCAGTTCTTC
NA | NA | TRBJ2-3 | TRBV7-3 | CASRVAAADTQYF | TGTGCCAGCAGGGTAGCAGCGGCAGATACGCAGTATTTT
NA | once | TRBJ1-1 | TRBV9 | CASSVGGQPMNTEAFF | TGTGCCAGCAGCGTAGGGGGGCAGCCCATGAACACTGAAGCTTTCTTT
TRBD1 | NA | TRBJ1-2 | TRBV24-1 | CATSERQGDGYTF | TGTGCCACCAGTGAAAGACAGGGGGACGGCTACACCTTC
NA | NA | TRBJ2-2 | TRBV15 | CATSRDSHPYPRQGGTGELFF | TGTGCCACCAGCAGAGATTCTCACCCCTATCCCCGGCAGGGTGGCACCGGGGAGCTGTTTTTT
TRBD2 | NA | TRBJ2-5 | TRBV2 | CASSGLAGGGETQYF | TGTGCCAGCAGCGGACTAGCGGGTGGGGGAGAGACCCAGTACTTC
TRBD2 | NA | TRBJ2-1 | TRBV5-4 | CASSSPREGRNNEQFF | TGTGCCAGCAGCTCCCCGCGGGAGGGCCGCAACAATGAGCAGTTCTTC
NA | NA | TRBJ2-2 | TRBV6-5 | CASSYREAGELFF | TGTGCCAGCAGTTACAGGGAGGCCGGGGAGCTGTTTTTT
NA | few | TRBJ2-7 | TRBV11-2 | CASSFVDAGGYEQYF | TGTGCCAGCAGCTTCGTCGACGCGGGTGGATACGAGCAGTACTTC
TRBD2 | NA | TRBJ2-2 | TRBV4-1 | CASSRLRTSGNTGELFF | TGCGCCAGCAGCCGATTGCGGACTAGCGGGAACACCGGGGAGCTGTTTTTT
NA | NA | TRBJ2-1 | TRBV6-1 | CASSEGRVNEQFF | TGTGCCAGCAGTGAAGGCAGGGTCAATGAGCAGTTCTTC
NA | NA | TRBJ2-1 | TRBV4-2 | CASSQDPSREQFF | TGTGCCAGCAGCCAAGATCCTAGCCGTGAGCAGTTCTTC
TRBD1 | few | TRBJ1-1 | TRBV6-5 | CASSYGTVNEAFF | TGTGCCAGCAGTTACGGGACAGTCAATGAAGCTTTCTTT
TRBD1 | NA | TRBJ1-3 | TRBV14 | CASSQTGDPFLDSGNTIYF | TGTGCCAGCAGCCAGACAGGGGACCCCTTTCTGGATTCTGGAAACACCATATATTTT
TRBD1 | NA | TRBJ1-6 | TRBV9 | CASSAAGTDLSPLHF | TGTGCCAGCAGCGCGGCCGGGACAGACCTTTCACCCCTCCACTTT
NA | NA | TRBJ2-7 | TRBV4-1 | CASSQEGLVSYEQYF | TGCGCCAGCAGCCAGGAAGGACTTGTCTCCTACGAGCAGTACTTC
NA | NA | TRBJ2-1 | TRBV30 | CAWSLDRYNEQFF | TGTGCCTGGAGTTTGGACAGATACAATGAGCAGTTCTTC
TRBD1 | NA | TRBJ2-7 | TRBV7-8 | CASSPRGQARSYEQYF | TGTGCCAGCAGCCCACGAGGACAGGCGCGCTCCTACGAGCAGTACTTC
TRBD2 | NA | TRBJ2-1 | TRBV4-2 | CASSQDKAGTSYNEQFF | TGTGCCAGCAGCCAAGACAAAGCGGGGACCTCCTACAATGAGCAGTTCTTC
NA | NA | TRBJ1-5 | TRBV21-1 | CASSKLRQGPKSLPQHF | TGTGCCAGCAGCAAATTGAGACAGGGGCCAAAATCTTTGCCCCAGCATTTT